This TCR beta chain was sequenced in a study of blood T cell repertoires in COVID-19. Study background: The cDNA or gDNA used as material had been derived from T cells, B-cell-depleted T cells, or PBMCs.

Trimming removed 1 base from V and 0 bases from J, with 7 bases in between. CDR1 and CDR2 from the germline V gene are LGHDT and YNNKEL (reference sequence). This CDR3 spans 15 amino acids. TCRdb's copy holds only in-frame clones and misses some; the assay was immunoSEQ multiplex PCR. The sample records some 24,000 clones, around 81% being singletons. The chain couples TRBV3-1 (or the pseudogene TRBV3-2) to TRBJ1-3; D not certain. The clonotype originates from a man between 65 and 80 years old with acute or convalescent COVID-19. Sequencing was done on a sample of peripheral blood. Written as DNA, the CDR3 is TGTGCCAGCAGCCAAGCTGGGAGCTCTGGAAACACCATATATTTT. This sequence encodes CASSQAGSSGNTIYF.